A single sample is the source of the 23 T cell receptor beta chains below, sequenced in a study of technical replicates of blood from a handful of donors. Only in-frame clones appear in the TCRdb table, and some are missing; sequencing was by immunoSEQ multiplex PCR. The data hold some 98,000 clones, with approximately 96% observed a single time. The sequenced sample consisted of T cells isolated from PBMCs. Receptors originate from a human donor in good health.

This chain's CDR3 is CASSIGVSETQYF. In nucleotides, the CDR3 is TGTGCCAGCAGCATAGGTGTCTCGGAGACCCAGTACTTC. The chain carries TRBV7-9 and TRBJ2-5; D is unclear. Germline V lookup: CDR1 SEHNR, CDR2 FQNEAQ (reference sequence). With 5 bases removed from V and 5 bases from J, the gap between germline ends came to 12 bases. This CDR3 is 13 amino acids long.

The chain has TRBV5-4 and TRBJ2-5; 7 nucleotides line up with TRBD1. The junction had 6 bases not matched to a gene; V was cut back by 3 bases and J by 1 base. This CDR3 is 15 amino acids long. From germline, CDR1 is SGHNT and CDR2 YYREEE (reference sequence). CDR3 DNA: TGTGCCAGCAGCTCGTCACAGGGGCTCCAAGAGACCCAGTACTTC. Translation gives CASSSSQGLQETQYF.

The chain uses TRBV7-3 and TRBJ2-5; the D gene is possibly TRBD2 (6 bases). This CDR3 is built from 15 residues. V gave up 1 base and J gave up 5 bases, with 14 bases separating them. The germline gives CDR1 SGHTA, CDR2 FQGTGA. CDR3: CASSLRGGVEETQYF. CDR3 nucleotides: TGTGCCAGCAGCTTAAGGGGCGGGGTAGAGGAGACCCAGTACTTC.

CDR3 sequence reads: CASSSGLADYEQYF. The CDR3 DNA reads TGTGCCAGCAGCTCGGGACTAGCGGACTACGAGCAGTACTTC. This sequence joins TRBV5-6 and TRBJ2-7; 11 bases align to TRBD2. CDR1 SGHDT and CDR2 YYEEEE come from the germline V gene. The V segment lost 3 bases and the J segment 3 bases; nucleotides outside the gene matches: 2. CDR3 length: 14 residues.

The CDR3 is CASSLRPLAGGGYNEQFF. The CDR3 bases are TGTGCCAGCAGCCTAAGGCCCCTAGCGGGAGGTGGCTACAATGAGCAGTTCTTC. V gene TRBV7-9 combines with J gene TRBJ2-1, with 11 bases fitting TRBD2. V shed 5 bases, J shed 3 bases, and the junction held 12 bases outside the gene matches. Germline-derived CDR1 and CDR2 are SEHNR and FQNEAQ (reference sequence). This CDR3 contains 18 residues. The variable domain in full, with the rest retrieved from reference TRBV7-9 and TRBJ2-1, is DTGVSQNPRHKITKRGQNVTFRCDPISEHNRLYWYRQTLGQGPEFLTYFQNEAQLEKSRLLSDRFSAERPKGSFSTLEIQRTEQGDSAMYLCASSLRPLAGGGYNEQFFGPGTRLTVL.

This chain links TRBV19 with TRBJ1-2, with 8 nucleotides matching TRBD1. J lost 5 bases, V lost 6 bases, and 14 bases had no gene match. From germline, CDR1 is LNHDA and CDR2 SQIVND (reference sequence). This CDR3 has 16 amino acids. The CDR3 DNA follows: TGTGCCAGTAGAACGACAGGGGAACGCTCCTTGTATGGCTACACCTTC. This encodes CASRTTGERSLYGYTF.

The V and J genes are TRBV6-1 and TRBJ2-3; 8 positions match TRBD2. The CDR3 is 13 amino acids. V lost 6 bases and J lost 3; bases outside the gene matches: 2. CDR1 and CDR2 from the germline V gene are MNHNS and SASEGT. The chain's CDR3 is CASRPGGTDTQYF. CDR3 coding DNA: TGTGCCAGCAGGCCGGGAGGGACAGATACGCAGTATTTT.

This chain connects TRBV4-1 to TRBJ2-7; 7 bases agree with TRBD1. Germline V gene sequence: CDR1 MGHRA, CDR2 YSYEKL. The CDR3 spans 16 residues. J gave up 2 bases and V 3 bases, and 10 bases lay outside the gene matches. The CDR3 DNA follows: TGCGCCAGCAGCCAGAATTGGGACAGATCAGCCTACGAGCAGTACTTC. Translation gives CASSQNWDRSAYEQYF.

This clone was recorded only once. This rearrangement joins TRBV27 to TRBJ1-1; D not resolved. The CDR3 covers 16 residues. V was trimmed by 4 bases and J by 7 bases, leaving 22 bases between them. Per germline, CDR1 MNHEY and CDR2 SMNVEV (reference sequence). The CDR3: CASSSTYRGTVREAFF. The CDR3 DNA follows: TGTGCCAGCAGTTCAACCTATCGGGGTACTGTCCGTGAAGCTTTCTTT.

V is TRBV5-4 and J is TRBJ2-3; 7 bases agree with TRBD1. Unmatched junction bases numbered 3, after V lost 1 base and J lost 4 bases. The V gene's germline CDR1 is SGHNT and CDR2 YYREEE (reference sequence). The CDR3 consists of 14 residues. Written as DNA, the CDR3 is TGTGCCAGCAGCTTGTCACAGGGGTCAGATACGCAGTATTTT. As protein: CASSLSQGSDTQYF.

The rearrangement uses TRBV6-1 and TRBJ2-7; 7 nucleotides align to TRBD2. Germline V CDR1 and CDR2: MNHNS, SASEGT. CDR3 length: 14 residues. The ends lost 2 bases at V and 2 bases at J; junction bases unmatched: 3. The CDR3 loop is CASSEFSGAYEQYF. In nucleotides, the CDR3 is TGTGCCAGCAGTGAATTCAGCGGGGCCTACGAGCAGTACTTC.

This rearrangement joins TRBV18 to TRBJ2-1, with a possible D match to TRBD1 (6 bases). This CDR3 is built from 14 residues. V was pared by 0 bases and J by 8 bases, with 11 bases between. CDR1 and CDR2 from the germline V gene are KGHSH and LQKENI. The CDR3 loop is CASSPPTGTHEQFF. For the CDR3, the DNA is TGTGCCAGCTCACCACCGACCGGGACACATGAGCAGTTCTTC.

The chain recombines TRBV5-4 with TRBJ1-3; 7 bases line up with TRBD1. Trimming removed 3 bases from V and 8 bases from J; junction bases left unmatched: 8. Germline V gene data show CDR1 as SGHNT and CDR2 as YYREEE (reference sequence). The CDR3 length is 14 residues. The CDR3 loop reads CASSWGQTADTIYF. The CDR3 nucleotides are TGTGCCAGCAGCTGGGGACAGACGGCGGACACCATATATTTT. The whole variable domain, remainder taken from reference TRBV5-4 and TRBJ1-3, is ETGVTQSPTHLIKTRGQQVTLRCSSQSGHNTVSWYQQALGQGPQFIFQYYREEENGRGNFPPRFSGLQFPNYSSELNVNALELDDSALYLCASSWGQTADTIYFGEGSWLTVV.

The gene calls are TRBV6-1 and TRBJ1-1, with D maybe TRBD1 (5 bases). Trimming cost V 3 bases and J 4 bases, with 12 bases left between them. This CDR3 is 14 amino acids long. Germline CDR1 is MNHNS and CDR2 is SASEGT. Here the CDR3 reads CASSELQTVTEAFF. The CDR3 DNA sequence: TGTGCCAGCAGTGAGCTACAGACAGTCACTGAAGCTTTCTTT.

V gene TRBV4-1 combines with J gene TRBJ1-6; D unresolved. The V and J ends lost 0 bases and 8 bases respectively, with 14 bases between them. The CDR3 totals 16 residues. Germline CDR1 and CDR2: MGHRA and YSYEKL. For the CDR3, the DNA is TGCGCCAGCAGCCAAGAACCGACGGGAAGTGATTCACCCCTCCACTTT. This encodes CASSQEPTGSDSPLHF.

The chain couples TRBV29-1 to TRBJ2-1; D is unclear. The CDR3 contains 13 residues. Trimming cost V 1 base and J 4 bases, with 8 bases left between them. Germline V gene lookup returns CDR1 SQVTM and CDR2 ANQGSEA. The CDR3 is CSVEVELYNEQFF. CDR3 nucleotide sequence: TGCAGCGTTGAAGTTGAACTTTACAATGAGCAGTTCTTC.

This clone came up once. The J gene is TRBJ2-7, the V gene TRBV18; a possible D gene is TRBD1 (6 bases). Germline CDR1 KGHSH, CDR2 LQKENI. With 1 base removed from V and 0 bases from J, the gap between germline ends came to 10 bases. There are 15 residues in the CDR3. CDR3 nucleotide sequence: TGTGCCAGCTCACCACGCGGACAGAGCTCCTACGAGCAGTACTTC. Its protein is CASSPRGQSSYEQYF.

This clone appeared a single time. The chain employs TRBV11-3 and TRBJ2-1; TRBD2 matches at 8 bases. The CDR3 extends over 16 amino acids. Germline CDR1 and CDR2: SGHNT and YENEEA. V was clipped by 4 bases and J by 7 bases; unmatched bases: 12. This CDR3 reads CASSSIAGPHRNEQFF. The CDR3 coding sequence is TGTGCCAGCAGCTCCATAGCGGGGCCCCACAGGAATGAGCAGTTCTTC. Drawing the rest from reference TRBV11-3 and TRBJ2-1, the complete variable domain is EAGVVQSPRYKIIEKKQPVAFWCNPISGHNTLYWYLQNLGQGPELLIRYENEEAVDDSQLPKDRFSAERLKGVDSTLKIQPAELGDSAVYLCASSSIAGPHRNEQFFGPGTRLTVL.

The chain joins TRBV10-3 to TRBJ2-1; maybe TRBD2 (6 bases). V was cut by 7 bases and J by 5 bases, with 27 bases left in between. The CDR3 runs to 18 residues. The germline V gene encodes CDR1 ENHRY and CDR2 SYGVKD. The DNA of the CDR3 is TGTGCCATCACCGTAGGTGGAGGGCCGAATAGGATAGACAATGAGCAGTTCTTC. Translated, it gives CAITVGGGPNRIDNEQFF.

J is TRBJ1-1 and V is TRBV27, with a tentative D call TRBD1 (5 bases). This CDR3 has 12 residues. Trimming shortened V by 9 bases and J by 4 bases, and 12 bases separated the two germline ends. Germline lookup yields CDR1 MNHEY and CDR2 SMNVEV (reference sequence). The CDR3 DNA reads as TGTGCCAGTAAAACCGGGGGCACTGAAGCTTTCTTT. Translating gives CASKTGGTEAFF.

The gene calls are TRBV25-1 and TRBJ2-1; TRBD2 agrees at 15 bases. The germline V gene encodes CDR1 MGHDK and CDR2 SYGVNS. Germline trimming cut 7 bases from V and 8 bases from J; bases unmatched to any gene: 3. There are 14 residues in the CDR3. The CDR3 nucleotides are TGTGCCAGCAACGGACTAGCGGGGGGGCATGAGCAGTTCTTC. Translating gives CASNGLAGGHEQFF.

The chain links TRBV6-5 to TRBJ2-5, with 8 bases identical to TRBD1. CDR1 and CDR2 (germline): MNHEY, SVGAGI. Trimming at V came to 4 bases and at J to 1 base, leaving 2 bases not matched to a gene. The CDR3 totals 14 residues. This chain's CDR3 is CASSWDRSQETQYF. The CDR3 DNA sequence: TGTGCCAGCAGTTGGGACAGGAGCCAAGAGACCCAGTACTTC.

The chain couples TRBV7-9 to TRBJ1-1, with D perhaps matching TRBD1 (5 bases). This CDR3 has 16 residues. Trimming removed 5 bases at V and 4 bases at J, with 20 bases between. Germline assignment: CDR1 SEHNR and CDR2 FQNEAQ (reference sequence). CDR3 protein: CASSARQQRRGTEAFF. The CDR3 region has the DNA TGTGCCAGCAGCGCTCGACAGCAACGGCGCGGCACTGAAGCTTTCTTT.